The sample holds many counts of the clone carrying this TCR beta chain. The data originate from a study of T cells in Graves' hyperthyroidism and ophthalmopathy. As for the study in general: Sampling of peripheral blood happened at initial diagnosis, prior to any treatment.

There were TCR beta CDR3 regions amplified from RNA transcripts. HTBI primers were employed in a first-round RT-PCR of the TCR CDR3. TCRdb re-derived calls from the multiplex PCR reads in MiXCR, one entry per CDR3 protein. The sample has about 180,000 distinct CDR3 sequences; just under 9.5% are singletons. CDR1 and CDR2 from the germline V gene are SGHDN and FVKESK. The CDR3 extends over 16 amino acids. Trimming took 2 bases from V and 0 from J; bases not matched to a gene: 7. Sequencing was done on a sample of blood. This clonotype originated in a woman aged 18-29 years with Graves' hyperthyroidism that later progressed to Graves' ophthalmopathy. The chain employs TRBV14 and TRBJ2-7, with 7 positions matching TRBD1. The CDR3 bases are TGTGCCAGCAGCCAAACCGGGACAGCCAGCTCCTACGAGCAGTACTTC. Translating gives CASSQTGTASSYEQYF.